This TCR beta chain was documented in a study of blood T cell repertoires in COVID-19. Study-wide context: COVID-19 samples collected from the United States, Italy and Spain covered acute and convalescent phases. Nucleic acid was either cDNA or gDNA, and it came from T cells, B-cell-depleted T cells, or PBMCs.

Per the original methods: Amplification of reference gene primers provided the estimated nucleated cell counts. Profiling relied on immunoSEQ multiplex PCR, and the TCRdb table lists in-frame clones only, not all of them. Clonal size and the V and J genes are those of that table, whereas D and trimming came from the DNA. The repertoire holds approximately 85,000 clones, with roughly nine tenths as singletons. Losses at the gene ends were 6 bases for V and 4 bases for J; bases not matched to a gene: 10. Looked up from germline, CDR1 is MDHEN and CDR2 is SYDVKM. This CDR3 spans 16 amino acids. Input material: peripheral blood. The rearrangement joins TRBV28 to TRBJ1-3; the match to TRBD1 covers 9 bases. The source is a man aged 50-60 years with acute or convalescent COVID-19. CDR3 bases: TGTGCCAGCAGCCCCAACAGGGGGCGGAAAGGAAACACCATATATTTT. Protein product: CASSPNRGRKGNTIYF. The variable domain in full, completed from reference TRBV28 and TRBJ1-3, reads DVKVTQSSRYLVKRTGEKVFLECVQDMDHENMFWYRQDPGLGLRLIYFSYDVKMKEKGDIPEGYSVSREKKERFSLILESASTNQTSMYLCASSPNRGRKGNTIYFGEGSWLTVV.